The 14 T cell receptor beta chains below come from one sample, sequenced in a study of OX40 agonist ivuxolimab in advanced cancers. Sequenced by immunoSEQ multiplex PCR; TCRdb stores in-frame clones only, minus some. This sample has more than 35,000 clones, with about four fifths found just once. The material sequenced was CD4+ or CD8+ T cells sorted from blood, taken in a trial of the OX40 agonist ivuxolimab. The source is an adult with an advanced solid tumor such as melanoma, head and neck, liver or kidney cancer.

The rearrangement links TRBV6-6 to TRBJ2-7, with D perhaps matching TRBD2 (5 bases). V was cut by 6 bases and J by 3 bases, with 9 bases left in between. Germline V gives CDR1 MNHNY, CDR2 SVGAGI (reference sequence). There are 12 residues in the CDR3. DNA for the CDR3: TGTGCCAGCAGCTTCGGGAACTACGAGCAGTACTTC. It yields the protein CASSFGNYEQYF.

The V gene is TRBV28, the J gene TRBJ2-7, with D possibly TRBD2 on 6 matching bases. The CDR3 has 13 amino acids. CDR1 and CDR2 from the germline V gene are MDHEN and SYDVKM. V was cut by 3 bases and J by 6 bases, with 12 bases left in between. Here the CDR3 reads CASSLGGTREQYF. The CDR3 nucleotides read TGTGCCAGCAGTTTGGGGGGAACACGCGAGCAGTACTTC.

This clone was detected only once. The V and J genes are TRBV6-1 and TRBJ2-7; TRBD1 matches at 9 bases. The CDR3 consists of 15 residues. V shed 4 bases, J shed 0 bases, and the junction held 4 bases outside the gene matches. CDR1 MNHNS and CDR2 SASEGT come from the germline V gene. The DNA for the CDR3 is TGTGCCAGCAGTGTCGGGACAGGGATCTCCTACGAGCAGTACTTC. Translated: CASSVGTGISYEQYF.

This chain links TRBV5-1 with TRBJ2-7; 7 bases are a match to TRBD2. This CDR3 has 14 amino acids. Per the germline V gene, CDR1 is SGHRS and CDR2 is YFSETQ. The V and J ends lost 4 bases and 3 bases, in that order; junction bases with no gene match: 7. The CDR3: CASSPVAGYYEQYF. The CDR3 DNA is TGCGCCAGCAGCCCCGTAGCGGGCTACTACGAGCAGTACTTC.

CDR3 bases: TGTGCCAGCAGTGATAGACTAGCGGGAGCTGGGGAGCAGTTCTTC. Protein: CASSDRLAGAGEQFF. The chain joins TRBV2 to TRBJ2-1; TRBD2 matches at 12 bases. The V gene's germline CDR1 is SNHLY and CDR2 FYNNEI. This CDR3 is 15 amino acids long. Trimming at V came to 3 bases and at J to 10 bases, leaving 7 bases not matched to a gene.

This chain links TRBV28 with TRBJ1-4, with D possibly TRBD1 on 5 matching bases. The ends were cut back, 2 bases at V and 6 bases at J, with 10 bases in the middle. The CDR3 covers 14 residues. Germline CDR1 and CDR2: MDHEN and SYDVKM. The CDR3 DNA follows: TGTGCCAGCAGTTTAGGGGGGGAGGATGAAAAACTGTTTTTT. Its translation: CASSLGGEDEKLFF.

This sequence joins TRBV18 and TRBJ2-1; D is possibly TRBD1 (5 bases). Germline V gives CDR1 KGHSH, CDR2 LQKENI. The CDR3 is made up of 15 amino acids. V lost 3 bases, J lost 5 bases, and 14 bases lay in between. The CDR3 nucleotides read TGTGCCAGCTCACCCCTGACAGAGGTGGACAATGAGCAGTTCTTC. Its translation: CASSPLTEVDNEQFF.

The chain combines TRBV12-5 with TRBJ1-5; 10 nucleotides match TRBD1. In germline, CDR1 is LGHNT, CDR2 FRNRAP. This CDR3 has 15 residues. V was clipped by 7 bases and J by 5 bases; unmatched bases: 8. The CDR3 reads CASAWGQGLDQPQHF. The DNA of the CDR3 is TGTGCTAGTGCTTGGGGACAGGGGTTAGATCAGCCCCAGCATTTT.

The chain combines TRBV7-8 with TRBJ2-7; no clear D gene. This CDR3 is 13 amino acids long. The germline gives CDR1 SGHVS, CDR2 FQNEAQ. V was pared by 1 base and J by 0 bases, with 4 bases between. The DNA of the CDR3 is TGTGCCAGCAGCTTAGGGTACTCCTACGAGCAGTACTTC. Translation gives CASSLGYSYEQYF.

This clone showed up just once. The chain links TRBV9 to TRBJ2-1; 7 bases are shared with TRBD2. The J segment lost 1 base and the V segment lost 3 bases, leaving 7 bases of the junction unmatched. The CDR3 runs to 16 residues. Looked up from germline, CDR1 is SGDLS and CDR2 is YYNGEE. CDR3 sequence: CASSGGASGSYNEQFF. The DNA for the CDR3 is TGTGCCAGCAGCGGAGGGGCTAGCGGTTCCTACAATGAGCAGTTCTTC.

The gene calls are TRBV5-1 and TRBJ2-1, with 9 positions matching TRBD2. Trimming removed 2 bases from V and 2 bases from J; junction bases left unmatched: 2. Per germline, CDR1 SGHRS and CDR2 YFSETQ. This CDR3 region has 15 residues. CDR3 region: CASSFSGGTYNEQFF. As DNA, the CDR3 is TGCGCCAGCAGCTTTAGCGGGGGTACCTACAATGAGCAGTTCTTC. Based on the CDR3 plus reference TRBV5-1 and TRBJ2-1, the full variable domain is KAGVTQTPRYLIKTRGQQVTLSCSPISGHRSVSWYQQTPGQGLQFLFEYFSETQRNKGNFPGRFSGRQFSNSRSEMNVSTLELGDSALYLCASSFSGGTYNEQFFGPGTRLTVL.

This clone was counted once. V gene TRBV10-3 combines with J gene TRBJ1-2; 7 bases are a match to TRBD1. The CDR3 length is 13 residues. Trimming at V came to 3 bases and at J to 7 bases, leaving 5 bases not matched to a gene. CDR1 is ENHRY and CDR2 is SYGVKD in the germline V gene. CDR3 sequence (DNA): TGTGCCATCAGTGACCCTACAGGGGTTGGCTACACCTTC. As protein: CAISDPTGVGYTF.

The genes are TRBV5-5 and TRBJ2-7; the D gene is possibly TRBD2 (5 bases). Trimming cost V 4 bases and J 2 bases, with 10 bases left between them. The CDR3 has 13 residues. In germline, CDR1 is SGHKS, CDR2 YYEKEE (reference sequence). The CDR3 DNA reads as TGTGCCAGCAGCCTCGGACTCCCCTACGAGCAGTACTTC. Translated: CASSLGLPYEQYF.

This clone has just one count. The chain links TRBV7-3 to TRBJ2-1; 11 bases match TRBD2. Germline V gives CDR1 SGHTA, CDR2 FQGTGA. Trimming took 5 bases from V and 4 from J; bases not matched to a gene: 7. The length of the CDR3 is 16 residues. DNA for the CDR3: TGTGCCAGCAGCCAGACTAGCGGGGAATTTTACAATGAGCAGTTCTTC. Translating gives CASSQTSGEFYNEQFF.